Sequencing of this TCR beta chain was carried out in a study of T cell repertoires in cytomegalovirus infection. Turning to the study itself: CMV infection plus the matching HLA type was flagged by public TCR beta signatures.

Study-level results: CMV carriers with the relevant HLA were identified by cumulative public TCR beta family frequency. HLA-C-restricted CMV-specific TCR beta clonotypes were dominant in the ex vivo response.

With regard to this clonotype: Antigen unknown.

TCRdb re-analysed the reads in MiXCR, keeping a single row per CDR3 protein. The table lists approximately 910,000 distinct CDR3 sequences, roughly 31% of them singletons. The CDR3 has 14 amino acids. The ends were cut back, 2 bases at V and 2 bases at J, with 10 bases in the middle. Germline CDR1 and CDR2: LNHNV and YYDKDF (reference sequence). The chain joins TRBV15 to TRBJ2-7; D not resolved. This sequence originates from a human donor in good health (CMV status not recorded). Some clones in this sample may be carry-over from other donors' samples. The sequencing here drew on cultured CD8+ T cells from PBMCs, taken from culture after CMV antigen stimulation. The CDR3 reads CATSRFDHTYEQYF. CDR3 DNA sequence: TGTGCCACCAGCAGATTCGACCATACCTACGAGCAGTACTTC. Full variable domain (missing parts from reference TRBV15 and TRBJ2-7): DAMVIQNPRYQVTQFGKPVTLSCSQTLNHNVMYWYQQKSSQAPKLLFHYYDKDFNNEADTPDNFQSRRPNTSFCFLDIRSPGLGDTAMYLCATSRFDHTYEQYFGPGTRLTVT.